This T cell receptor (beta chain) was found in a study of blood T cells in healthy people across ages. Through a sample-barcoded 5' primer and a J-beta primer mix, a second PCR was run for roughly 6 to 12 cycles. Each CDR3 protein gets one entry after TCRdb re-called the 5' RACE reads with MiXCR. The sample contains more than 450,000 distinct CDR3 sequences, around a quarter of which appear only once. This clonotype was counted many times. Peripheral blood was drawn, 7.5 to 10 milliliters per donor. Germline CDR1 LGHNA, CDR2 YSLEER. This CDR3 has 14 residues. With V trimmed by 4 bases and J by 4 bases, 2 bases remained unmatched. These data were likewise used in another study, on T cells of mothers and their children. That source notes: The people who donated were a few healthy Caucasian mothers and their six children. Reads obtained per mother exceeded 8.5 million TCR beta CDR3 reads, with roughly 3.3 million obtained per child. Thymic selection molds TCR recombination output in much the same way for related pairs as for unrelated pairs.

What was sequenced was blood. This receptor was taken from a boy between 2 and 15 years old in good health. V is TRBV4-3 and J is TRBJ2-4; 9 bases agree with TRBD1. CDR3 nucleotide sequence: TGCGCCAGCAGCCCGACAGGGGGAAAAAACATTCAGTACTTC. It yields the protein CASSPTGGKNIQYF.